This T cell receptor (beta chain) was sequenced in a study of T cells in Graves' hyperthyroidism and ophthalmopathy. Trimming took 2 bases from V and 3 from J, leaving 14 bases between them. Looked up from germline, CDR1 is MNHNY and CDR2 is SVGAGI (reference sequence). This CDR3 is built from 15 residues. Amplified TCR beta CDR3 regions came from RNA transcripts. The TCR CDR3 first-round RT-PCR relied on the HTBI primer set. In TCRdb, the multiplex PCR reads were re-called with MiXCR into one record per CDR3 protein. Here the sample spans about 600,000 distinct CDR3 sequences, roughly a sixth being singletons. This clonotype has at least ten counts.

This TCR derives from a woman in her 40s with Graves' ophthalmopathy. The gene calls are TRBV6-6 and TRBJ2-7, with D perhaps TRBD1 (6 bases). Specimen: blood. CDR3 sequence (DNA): TGTGCCAGCAGTTACGGGCCGGGGACACTCTACGAGCAGTACTTC. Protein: CASSYGPGTLYEQYF.